Below are 25 T cell receptor beta chains sequenced from a single sample in a study of T cell changes during pregnancy in multiple sclerosis. TCRdb keeps only in-frame clones here, not all; method: immunoSEQ multiplex PCR. This sample has around 19,000 clones, with around 87% found just once. The sequences come from CD8+ T cells from peripheral blood mononuclear cells, collected in the third trimester of pregnancy. The source is a female donor in good health, enrolled as a control in a pregnancy study.

V and J are TRBV6-5 and TRBJ2-1; 9 bases are a match to TRBD1. This CDR3 is 15 amino acids long. Trimming cost V 4 bases and J 8 bases; bases outside gene matches: 9. Per germline, CDR1 MNHEY and CDR2 SVGAGI. CDR3 bases: TGTGCCAGCAGTTCCGGGACAGGGCGTTTGGATGAGCAGTTCTTC. This codes for CASSSGTGRLDEQFF.

The chain recombines TRBV7-2 with TRBJ2-1; D possibly corresponds to TRBD1 (5 bases). The CDR3 extends over 18 amino acids. The ends were cut back, 4 bases at V and 0 bases at J, with 19 bases in the middle. Germline-derived CDR1 and CDR2 are SGHTA and FQGNSA. The CDR3 nucleotides are TGTGCCAGCAGCTCGACTCTGGGGCCAGCGAGCTCCTACAATGAGCAGTTCTTC. It encodes CASSSTLGPASSYNEQFF. The variable domain in full, completed from reference TRBV7-2 and TRBJ2-1, reads GAGVSQSPSNKVTEKGKDVELRCDPISGHTALYWYRQSLGQGLEFLIYFQGNSAPDKSGLPSDRFSAERTGGSVSTLTIQRTQQEDSAVYLCASSSTLGPASSYNEQFFGPGTRLTVL.

V is TRBV6-5 and J is TRBJ2-1, with TRBD1 identical over 7 bases. Looked up from germline, CDR1 is MNHEY and CDR2 is SVGAGI. J gave up 9 bases and V 6 bases, and 8 bases lay outside the gene matches. CDR3 length equals 13 residues. The CDR3 loop reads CASSLGGAGEQFF. The CDR3 coding sequence is TGTGCCAGCAGCCTAGGGGGCGCGGGTGAGCAGTTCTTC.

The chain has TRBV5-1 and TRBJ2-1; TRBD2 might be the D (5 bases). CDR3 length: 15 amino acids. Trimming stripped 4 bases from V and 7 bases from J, with 18 bases between. Germline lookup yields CDR1 SGHRS and CDR2 YFSETQ. The chain's CDR3 is CASSPIGAAVNEQFF. The CDR3 DNA is TGCGCCAGCAGCCCTATAGGAGCGGCTGTAAATGAGCAGTTCTTC.

V and J are TRBV27 and TRBJ1-5, with D unclear. V was cut by 6 bases and J by 4 bases, with 13 bases left in between. This CDR3 is 14 amino acids long. Germline values: CDR1 MNHEY, CDR2 SMNVEV (reference sequence). CDR3 amino acids: CASSPLPSNQPQHF. The CDR3 DNA reads as TGTGCCAGCAGCCCCCTCCCGTCGAATCAGCCCCAGCATTTT.

The chain couples TRBV19 to TRBJ2-1, with TRBD1 as a possible D gene (7 bases). Trimming removed 7 bases from V and 4 bases from J, with 14 bases in between. CDR3 length equals 14 residues. Germline-derived CDR1 and CDR2 are LNHDA and SQIVND (reference sequence). In DNA, the CDR3 is TGTGCCAGTACGGGGGACAGCTTTTACAATGAGCAGTTCTTC. Its protein is CASTGDSFYNEQFF.

V and J are TRBV18 and TRBJ1-2; the match to TRBD1 covers 7 bases. CDR1 and CDR2 (germline): KGHSH, LQKENI. The CDR3 loop spans 14 amino acids. Trimming at V came to 0 bases and at J to 3 bases, leaving 1 base not matched to a gene. Here the CDR3 reads CASSPPTGDYGYTF. CDR3 nucleotides: TGTGCCAGCTCACCACCTACAGGGGACTATGGCTACACCTTC.

The rearrangement uses TRBV5-4 and TRBJ1-1; 7 bases match TRBD1. Germline values: CDR1 SGHNT, CDR2 YYREEE (reference sequence). Trimming took 5 bases from V and 5 from J; bases not matched to a gene: 6. The CDR3 has 13 amino acids. The CDR3 nucleotides read TGTGCCAGCAGGGTTCAGGGGGAAACTGAAGCTTTCTTT. This translates into CASRVQGETEAFF.

The chain joins TRBV27 to TRBJ2-3; TRBD2 matches at 8 bases. The CDR3 consists of 15 residues. Unmatched junction bases numbered 6, after V lost 2 bases and J lost 5 bases. CDR1 and CDR2 from the germline V gene are MNHEY and SMNVEV (reference sequence). The CDR3 protein is CASSLDGGAGDTQYF. For the CDR3, the DNA is TGTGCCAGCAGTTTAGACGGGGGGGCCGGAGATACGCAGTATTTT.

In DNA, the CDR3 is TGTGCCAGCAGCTTGGATGGGACAGGGGTTGTCGAGCAGTACTTC. This codes for CASSLDGTGVVEQYF. The J gene is TRBJ2-7, the V gene TRBV5-6; 10 positions match TRBD1. This CDR3 contains 15 residues. Trimming removed 0 bases from V and 6 bases from J; junction bases left unmatched: 6. Germline CDR1 reads SGHDT; CDR2 reads YYEEEE.

This clone was counted a single time. V usage is TRBV4-2 and J usage is TRBJ1-5, with a possible D match to TRBD1 (6 bases). The CDR3 consists of 16 residues. Looked up from germline, CDR1 is LGHNA and CDR2 is YNFKEQ. V was cut by 4 bases and J by 1 base, with 14 bases left in between. As DNA, the CDR3 is TGTGCCAGCAGCCTGAGTATGGACAGCAGCAATCAGCCCCAGCATTTT. It encodes CASSLSMDSSNQPQHF.

The gene calls are TRBV15 and TRBJ1-6; TRBD1 matches 9 bases. This CDR3 is built from 15 residues. Germline loops: CDR1 LNHNV, CDR2 YYDKDF (reference sequence). J gave up 6 bases and V 5 bases, and 5 bases lay outside the gene matches. The CDR3 sequence is CATSGTGRINSPLHF. The CDR3 DNA reads TGTGCCACCAGCGGGACAGGGCGTATTAATTCACCCCTCCACTTT. The whole variable domain, filled in from reference TRBV15 and TRBJ1-6, reads DAMVIQNPRYQVTQFGKPVTLSCSQTLNHNVMYWYQQKSSQAPKLLFHYYDKDFNNEADTPDNFQSRRPNTSFCFLDIRSPGLGDTAMYLCATSGTGRINSPLHFGNGTRLTVT.

The chain is built from TRBV4-2 and TRBJ2-6, with D perhaps TRBD1 (5 bases). V lost 0 bases to trimming and J lost 4 bases, with 13 bases between them. Per germline, CDR1 LGHNA and CDR2 YNFKEQ. This CDR3 has 17 amino acids. CDR3 DNA: TGTGCCAGCAGCCAAGATGGGGTGCAGGGAGGGGCCAACGTCCTGACTTTC. As protein: CASSQDGVQGGANVLTF.

This chain links TRBV27 with TRBJ1-5; possible D gene TRBD1, 6 bases. This CDR3 spans 15 amino acids. The germline V gene has CDR1 MNHEY and CDR2 SMNVEV (reference sequence). V was trimmed by 5 bases and J by 3 bases, leaving 14 bases between them. The CDR3 is CASSPERGINQPQHF. CDR3 bases: TGTGCCAGCAGTCCGGAGAGGGGGATCAATCAGCCCCAGCATTTT.

The chain recombines TRBV14 with TRBJ2-2; D is perhaps TRBD1 (6 bases). Between the trimmed V and J ends, which lost 4 bases and 3 bases, there was a span of 12 bases. Germline V lookup: CDR1 SGHDN, CDR2 FVKESK. CDR3 length: 15 residues. CDR3 sequence (DNA): TGTGCCAGCAGCCCTTACAGGGCCTACACCGGGGAGCTGTTTTTT. Its protein product is CASSPYRAYTGELFF.

This clone was recorded once. The V gene is TRBV29-1, the J gene TRBJ2-5, with 10 bases matching TRBD1. Germline CDR1 and CDR2: SQVTM and ANQGSEA. This CDR3 is built from 16 residues. The V gene end was trimmed by 4 bases and the J gene end by 3 bases; junction bases not matched to a gene: 11. CDR3 amino acids: CSVVPLDRGEEETQYF. CDR3 sequence (DNA): TGCAGCGTTGTTCCTTTGGACAGGGGGGAGGAAGAGACCCAGTACTTC.

The chain links TRBV7-6 to TRBJ2-3; 9 bases are a match to TRBD2. This CDR3 contains 15 residues. V shed 5 bases and J 6 bases; nucleotides not matched to a gene: 9. Germline V lookup: CDR1 SGHVS, CDR2 FNYEAQ. The CDR3 coding sequence is TGTGCCAGCAGCCCCGGTAGCGGGGGCATCGATACGCAGTATTTT. This encodes CASSPGSGGIDTQYF. The full variable domain, completed using reference TRBV7-6 and TRBJ2-3, is GAGVSQSPRYKVTKRGQDVALRCDPISGHVSLYWYRQALGQGPEFLTYFNYEAQQDKSGLPNDRFSAERPEGSISTLTIQRTEQRDSAMYRCASSPGSGGIDTQYFGPGTRLTVL.

The J gene is TRBJ2-7, the V gene TRBV27; D is ambiguous. V was cut by 6 bases and J by 2 bases, with 14 bases left in between. The CDR3 spans 14 residues. CDR1 and CDR2 (germline): MNHEY, SMNVEV (reference sequence). The CDR3 bases are TGTGCCAGCAGCCCCCTCGGTGATCCCTACGAGCAGTACTTC. Protein sequence: CASSPLGDPYEQYF.

This sequence joins TRBV6-4 and TRBJ2-1; 11 bases line up with TRBD1. The CDR3 is 15 residues long. Germline V gene data show CDR1 as MRHNA and CDR2 as SNTAGT. The V gene end was trimmed by 3 bases and the J gene end by 9 bases; junction bases not matched to a gene: 7. The CDR3 loop reads CASSDTGTGGSEQFF. The DNA for the CDR3 is TGTGCCAGCAGTGATACCGGGACAGGGGGAAGTGAGCAGTTCTTC.

This clone appeared once. V and J are TRBV7-2 and TRBJ1-5; D not certain. V lost 2 bases and J 4 bases, leaving 6 bases between the germline ends. CDR1 is SGHTA and CDR2 is FQGNSA in the germline V gene. The CDR3 is 13 residues long. This CDR3 is CASSLNSNQPQHF. Here the CDR3 DNA reads TGTGCCAGCAGCTTAAACAGTAATCAGCCCCAGCATTTT.

J is TRBJ2-1 and V is TRBV28, with 8 bases fitting TRBD1. The V segment lost 3 bases and the J segment 7 bases; nucleotides outside the gene matches: 8. This CDR3 is built from 15 residues. Per the germline V gene, CDR1 is MDHEN and CDR2 is SYDVKM. The CDR3: CASSFWQGATNEQFF. CDR3 coding DNA: TGTGCCAGCAGTTTCTGGCAGGGGGCTACAAATGAGCAGTTCTTC.

The genes are TRBV5-4 and TRBJ1-2, with TRBD1 identical over 12 bases. The CDR3 totals 15 residues. Germline V CDR1 and CDR2: SGHNT, YYREEE (reference sequence). Trimming at V came to 0 bases and at J to 8 bases, leaving 5 bases not matched to a gene. The CDR3 DNA follows: TGTGCCAGCAGCTTGGCCGGGACAGGGGGCGGCGGCTACACCTTC. Translating it yields CASSLAGTGGGGYTF.

The rearrangement uses TRBV27 and TRBJ2-3, with TRBD2 identical over 10 bases. Per the germline V gene, CDR1 is MNHEY and CDR2 is SMNVEV (reference sequence). The CDR3 is made up of 15 amino acids. V was pared by 5 bases and J by 5 bases, with 7 bases of the junction left unmatched. The CDR3, as DNA: TGTGCCAGCAGTCCCGCTAGCGGGGGCGTAGATACGCAGTATTTT. This codes for CASSPASGGVDTQYF.

This rearrangement joins TRBV4-3 to TRBJ2-5, with a weak D call TRBD2 (6 bases). The CDR3 length is 15 residues. Germline V gives CDR1 LGHNA, CDR2 YSLEER. V was clipped by 6 bases and J by 1 base, with 15 bases between them. CDR3 nucleotides: TGCGCCAGCAGTCGTTATGTAGCGGCCCAAGAGACCCAGTACTTC. Its translation is CASSRYVAAQETQYF.

The table lists this clone with a count of one. This rearrangement joins TRBV28 to TRBJ2-3; TRBD2 matches at 9 bases. The ends lost 5 bases at V and 4 bases at J; junction bases unmatched: 7. CDR1 is MDHEN, CDR2 SYDVKM, per germline. CDR3 length: 15 amino acids. CDR3 in DNA: TGTGCCAGCAGTCGATTAGCGGGGGTCCCAGATACGCAGTATTTT. Translating gives CASSRLAGVPDTQYF.